The T cell receptor (beta chain) described here comes from a study of shared clonotypes between healthy human individuals. Study results and limitations: Only blood was sampled; tissue repertoires likely differ. What naive subsets generally showed was a larger estimated richness than memory subsets showed.

About this clone itself: Its antigen remains unidentified.

Clones were read by immunoSEQ multiplex PCR, and TCRdb kept only the in-frame ones, dropping some. The repertoire has more than 1.2 million clones, 98% of them found once; the top ten carry 0.36%. Sequencing was carried out using naive CD4+ T cells sorted from blood. The subset is: CD45RA+ positively selected. This clonotype was obtained from a man aged 25-45 years in good health.

CDR3 protein: CASSLGVSSGNTIYF. In nucleotides, the CDR3 is TGTGCCAGCAGCTTGGGGGTCAGCTCTGGAAACACCATATATTTT. V is TRBV5-6 and J is TRBJ1-3; D call uncertain. This CDR3 region has 15 residues. Per the germline V gene, CDR1 is SGHDT and CDR2 is YYEEEE. Trimming took off 0 bases at V and 0 bases at J, with 7 bases between the two ends.